The T cell receptor beta chain described here comes from a study of T cells in Graves' hyperthyroidism and ophthalmopathy. Germline loops: CDR1 SGHDT, CDR2 YYEEEE. The V and J ends lost 0 bases and 7 bases, in that order; junction bases with no gene match: 6. The CDR3 length is 14 residues. Points from the study as a whole: From stable hyperthyroidism, ophthalmopathy was set apart by a 13 V-J model.

Details on this clonotype: Its target is unknown.

Researchers took RNA transcripts and amplified the TCR beta CDR3 regions from them. HTBI primers were employed in a first-round RT-PCR of the TCR CDR3. TCRdb processed the multiplex PCR reads anew with MiXCR; each CDR3 protein has one entry. The sample holds around 340,000 distinct CDR3 sequences, roughly 15% seen once. This sample holds PBMCs from less than 13 ml fresh peripheral blood. J is TRBJ2-7 and V is TRBV5-6; TRBD2 aligns across 8 bases. Sequenced material: blood. This receptor was taken from a young man with Graves' hyperthyroidism. The CDR3 bases are TGTGCCAGCAGCTTGGTTCCAGCGGGAGTAGAGCAGTACTTC. Residues: CASSLVPAGVEQYF.